These T cell receptor beta chains were read from a single sample in a study of blood T cell repertoires in COVID-19. Produced via immunoSEQ multiplex PCR; TCRdb's table is partial and in-frame only. The sample has 300,000 or so clones, about 86% seen once; the top ten hold around 4%. Sequenced input: PBMCs or T cells enriched from blood (not recorded which). These receptors all stem from a woman in her thirties or forties with acute COVID-19. Each CDR3 is given with its conserved first and last residue. A D gene is named only where the DNA matches it firmly. Clone size is given for some rows only: seen once, a few or many times, or a class if the clone is expanded.

size,V,D,J,DNA,CDR3
NA,TRBV20-1,NA,TRBJ2-2,TGCAGTGCTAGTAGGCAGGGGCTAACCGCGATGGGGCTGTTTTTT,CSASRQGLTAMGLFF
few,TRBV19,TRBD1,TRBJ1-5,TGTGCCAGTAGTGGACAGGGAAGCTATAGCAATCAGCCCCAGCATTTT,CASSGQGSYSNQPQHF
NA,TRBV28,TRBD2,TRBJ2-1,TGTGCCAGCAGACCGACTAGCGGGAGGGCTCCCCGGACGGAGCAGTTCTTC,CASRPTSGRAPRTEQFF
NA,TRBV3-1/TRBV3-2,NA,TRBJ2-7,TGTGCCAGCAGCCAAACTGGCGAGCAGTACTTC,CASSQTGEQYF
NA,TRBV19,NA,TRBJ1-5,TGTGCCAGTAGCCCCCGGGACAAAGGTAACGGCAATCAGCCCCAGCATTTT,CASSPRDKGNGNQPQHF
NA,TRBV3-1/TRBV3-2,TRBD2,TRBJ2-7,TGTGCCAGCAGCCTCATGACCGGGACTAGCGGCTCTCGGGAGCAGTACTTC,CASSLMTGTSGSREQYF
NA,TRBV11-2,TRBD2,TRBJ2-1,TGTGCCAGCAGCTTATCTTCTAGCGGGAGGGTTAATGAGCAGTTCTTC,CASSLSSSGRVNEQFF
NA,TRBV6-4,NA,TRBJ2-5,TGTGCCAGCGCTGGGACTGCACAAGAGACCCAGTACTTC,CASAGTAQETQYF
NA,TRBV2,NA,TRBJ1-4,TGTGCCAGCAGCGAACCCTTGGGCAGGGCGAGTAATGAAAAACTGTTTTTT,CASSEPLGRASNEKLFF
NA,TRBV15,NA,TRBJ2-1,TGTGCCACCAAGGAGGGGAGCTCCTACAATGAGCAGTTCTTC,CATKEGSSYNEQFF
NA,TRBV6-5,TRBD2,TRBJ2-1,TGTGCCAGCAGTTACTCACGGGGGGGAGGTAACAATGAGCAGTTCTTC,CASSYSRGGGNNEQFF
NA,TRBV3-1/TRBV3-2,TRBD1,TRBJ1-1,TGTGCCAGCAGTGGGGGACAGGGAGGGACTGAAGCTTTCTTT,CASSGGQGGTEAFF
NA,TRBV6-5,NA,TRBJ1-6,TGTGCCAGCAGTCAGGGAAGCAATTCACCCCTCCACTTT,CASSQGSNSPLHF
NA,TRBV7-9,NA,TRBJ1-1,TGTGCCAGCAGCTTAGCATCCAGGATATCCTTT,CASSLASRISF
NA,TRBV7-9,TRBD1,TRBJ2-5,TGTGCCAGCAGCCTAAGACAGGGCCCGGCGGAGACCCAGTACTTC,CASSLRQGPAETQYF
NA,TRBV7-9,TRBD1,TRBJ1-2,TGTGCCAGCAGCTCCATAAAACAGGGGGCTGACCCTGGCTACACCTTC,CASSSIKQGADPGYTF
NA,TRBV15,TRBD1,TRBJ1-2,TGTGCCACCAGCGGGGCAGGGACAGCGACCAGATATGGCTACACCTTC,CATSGAGTATRYGYTF
NA,TRBV6-5,NA,TRBJ1-6,TGTGCCAGCAGTTACGACAGCCGAGGAAATTCACCCCTCCACTTT,CASSYDSRGNSPLHF
once,TRBV7-2,NA,TRBJ2-1,TGTGCCAGCAGCTCCACTTCCCACAATGAGCAGTTCTTC,CASSSTSHNEQFF
NA,TRBV10-3,NA,TRBJ2-5,TGTGCCATCAGGGGGTCGCGGGGCCAAGAGACCCAGTACTTC,CAIRGSRGQETQYF
few,TRBV12-3/TRBV12-4,TRBD1,TRBJ1-2,TGTGCCAGCACGGGACAGGGCGTTAGTGGCTACACCTTC,CASTGQGVSGYTF
NA,TRBV27,TRBD2,TRBJ2-3,TGTGCCAGCACCTTCGATGGGAGGGTGGATACGCAGTATTTT,CASTFDGRVDTQYF
NA,TRBV9,NA,TRBJ2-4,TGTGCCAGCAGCGTAGTACCGGACAGCGTAGCCAAAAACATTCAGTACTTC,CASSVVPDSVAKNIQYF
NA,TRBV5-4,TRBD1,TRBJ2-5,TGTGCCACCCGACAGGGAAGCGAGACCCAGTACTTC,CATRQGSETQYF
NA,TRBV3-1/TRBV3-2,NA,TRBJ2-3,TGTGCCAGCAGCCCCCCCTTCAGCACAGATACGCAGTATTTT,CASSPPFSTDTQYF
NA,TRBV18,NA,TRBJ2-1,TGTGCCAGCTCACCAAAGGGGACCTACAATGAGCAGTTCTTC,CASSPKGTYNEQFF